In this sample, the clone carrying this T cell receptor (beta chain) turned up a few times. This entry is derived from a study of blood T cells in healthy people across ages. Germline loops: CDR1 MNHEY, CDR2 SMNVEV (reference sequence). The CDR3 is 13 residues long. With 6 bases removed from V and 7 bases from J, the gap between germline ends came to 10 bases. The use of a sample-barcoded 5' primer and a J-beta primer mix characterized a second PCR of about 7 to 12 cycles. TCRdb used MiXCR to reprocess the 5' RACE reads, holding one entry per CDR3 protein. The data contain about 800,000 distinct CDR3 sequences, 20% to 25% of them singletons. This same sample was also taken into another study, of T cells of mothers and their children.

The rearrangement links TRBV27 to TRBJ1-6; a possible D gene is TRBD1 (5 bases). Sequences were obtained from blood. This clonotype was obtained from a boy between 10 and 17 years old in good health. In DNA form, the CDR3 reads TGTGCCAGCAGGGCGGGGGGGAATTCACCCCTCCACTTT. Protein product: CASRAGGNSPLHF.